A single sample gave rise to the 8 T cell receptor beta chains below, sequenced in a study of cytomegalovirus exposure and HLA in healthy donors. The PCR was carried out with 60 Vbeta primers and 13 Jbeta primers. Using immunoSEQ multiplex PCR, the repertoire was profiled, and TCRdb retains in-frame clones only, with some absent. The table has 55,000 to 75,000 clones, around 62% seen once; the top ten hold under 20%. Sequenced material: PBMCs. The origin of the receptors is a man in his forties or fifties in good health and CMV-seropositive.

This clone was detected only a few times. This CDR3 is CASSQDRGQDGYTF. CDR3 DNA: TGTGCCAGCAGCCAAGACAGGGGGCAGGACGGCTACACCTTC. The chain couples TRBV5-4 to TRBJ1-2; 10 bases line up with TRBD1. V lost 4 bases and J lost 8; bases outside the gene matches: 8. Germline CDR1 SGHNT, CDR2 YYREEE (reference sequence). The CDR3 is made up of 14 amino acids. The full variable domain, rest sourced from reference TRBV5-4 and TRBJ1-2, is ETGVTQSPTHLIKTRGQQVTLRCSSQSGHNTVSWYQQALGQGPQFIFQYYREEENGRGNFPPRFSGLQFPNYSSELNVNALELDDSALYLCASSQDRGQDGYTFGSGTRLTVV.

V and J are TRBV9 and TRBJ2-3; a weak D match, TRBD2 (6 bases). This CDR3 comprises 15 residues. The V end was cut by 0 bases, the J end by 3 bases, with 11 bases between. The germline V gene has CDR1 SGDLS and CDR2 YYNGEE. The CDR3 coding sequence is TGTGCCAGCAGCGTAGAGGATGGGAGGACAGATACGCAGTATTTT. Its translation is CASSVEDGRTDTQYF. Filled out from reference TRBV9 and TRBJ2-3, the complete variable domain reads DSGVTQTPKHLITATGQRVTLRCSPRSGDLSVYWYQQSLDQGLQFLIQYYNGEERAKGNILERFSAQQFPDLHSELNLSSLELGDSALYFCASSVEDGRTDTQYFGPGTRLTVL.

The chain combines TRBV7-3 with TRBJ1-5, with D unresolved. V lost 5 bases and J 4 bases, leaving 21 bases between the germline ends. Germline V gives CDR1 SGHTA, CDR2 FQGTGA. This CDR3 comprises 17 residues. The CDR3 nucleotides are TGTGCCAGCAGCGCGCGGGTAGCAGTGGTAATAAATCAGCCCCAGCATTTT. Amino acids: CASSARVAVVINQPQHF.

The chain recombines TRBV7-2 with TRBJ1-4; maybe TRBD1 (6 bases). The CDR3 is made up of 15 amino acids. Germline V CDR1 and CDR2: SGHTA, FQGNSA. V was pared by 4 bases and J by 6 bases, with 15 bases between. The CDR3 sequence is CASSSHRGGDEKLFF. The CDR3 DNA reads as TGTGCCAGCAGCTCCCACCGGGGGGGCGATGAAAAACTGTTTTTT.

J is TRBJ2-1 and V is TRBV2, with TRBD2 matching 9 bases. Per the germline V gene, CDR1 is SNHLY and CDR2 is FYNNEI. J gave up 0 bases and V 6 bases, and 3 bases lay outside the gene matches. CDR3 length: 15 residues. The CDR3 nucleotides are TGTGCCAGCAGGGGTAGCGGGAGCTCCTACAATGAGCAGTTCTTC. As protein: CASRGSGSSYNEQFF.

The gene calls are TRBV19 and TRBJ1-1; TRBD1 might be the D (6 bases). This CDR3 spans 15 amino acids. From germline, CDR1 is LNHDA and CDR2 SQIVND (reference sequence). Trimming took off 9 bases at V and 2 bases at J, with 19 bases between the two ends. The CDR3 sequence is CARGGTGQVNTEAFF. The CDR3 DNA sequence: TGTGCCAGAGGGGGAACGGGACAAGTCAACACTGAAGCTTTCTTT.

The sample holds a few counts of this clone. The chain joins TRBV7-6 to TRBJ1-6; D remains ambiguous. CDR3 length: 14 residues. The V gene's germline CDR1 is SGHVS and CDR2 FNYEAQ. V lost 1 base, J lost 4 bases, and 5 bases lay in between. The CDR3 loop is CASSLGTYNSPLHF. CDR3 sequence (DNA): TGTGCCAGCAGCTTAGGGACTTATAATTCACCCCTCCACTTT.

The chain joins TRBV7-2 to TRBJ2-5; tentative D call: TRBD1 (6 bases). There are 15 residues in the CDR3. V lost 4 bases and J lost 0, with 12 bases in between. Germline CDR1 is SGHTA and CDR2 is FQGNSA. The CDR3 is CASSWGQSYQETQYF. For the CDR3, the DNA is TGTGCCAGCAGCTGGGGACAATCGTACCAAGAGACCCAGTACTTC.